The following is a T cell receptor beta chain sequence with its context. This entry comes from a study of T cell responses to AZD1222 COVID-19 vaccine. Using immunoSEQ multiplex PCR, the repertoire was profiled, and TCRdb retains in-frame clones only, with some absent. This sample yields approximately 150,000 clones, of which about nine tenths are seen a single time; roughly 1.5% belongs to the top ten. Trimming removed 6 bases from V and 5 bases from J; junction bases left unmatched: 4. CDR1 and CDR2 (germline): SNHLY, FYNNEI. The CDR3 has 14 residues. The TCR sequence derives from an adult who received the AZD1222 COVID-19 vaccine. The chain carries TRBV2 and TRBJ2-1; TRBD2 aligns across 10 bases. The sample here was peripheral blood, taken 28 days after the second AZD1222 dose. The CDR3 DNA sequence: TGTGCCAGCAGCGAGCGGGGGGGGAACAATGAGCAGTTCTTC. Protein: CASSERGGNNEQFF.